This note documents a single T cell receptor (beta chain) sequence. Its antigen is as yet unknown. The ends lost 3 bases at V and 8 bases at J; junction bases unmatched: 6. Germline V CDR1 and CDR2: KGHSH, LQKENI. The CDR3 is made up of 16 amino acids. Sample-barcoded 5' priming and a J-beta primer mix drove a second PCR of 7 to 11 cycles. Tagging of each cDNA molecule was performed by a template-switch adaptor with 12 random nucleotides. Per-sample output comprised a minimum of 3 million paired-end reads containing CDR3. TCRdb fed the 5' RACE reads into MiXCR, producing one record per CDR3 protein. The sample has over a million distinct CDR3 sequences, 40% to 45% seen once; the top ten hold approximately 17%. This entry is derived from a study of blood T cells in healthy people across ages. Study results and limitations: Naive CD4+ cell counts and diversity both ran higher in long-lived than in aged donors.

The TCR comes from a woman aged 55-75 years in good health. The specimen was blood. The V call is TRBV18, the J call TRBJ2-6; 11 bases line up with TRBD1. CDR3 in amino acids: CASSPLGTGGTNVLTF. The CDR3, as DNA: TGTGCCAGCTCACCCCTAGGGACAGGGGGAACCAACGTCCTGACTTTC.